The sequence of this T cell receptor (beta chain) was determined in a study of T cells in Graves' hyperthyroidism and ophthalmopathy. This clonotype was counted at least ten times. Its target is not known. Findings and limits, study-wide: A 13 V-J signature model discriminated ophthalmopathy versus stable hyperthyroidism.

Individuals with ophthalmopathy presented a Clinical Activity Score of at least 3, a NOSPECS grade of at least 4 and a duration under 3 months. V was cut by 1 base and J by 7 bases, with 14 bases left in between. CDR3 length equals 15 residues. Germline-derived CDR1 and CDR2 are SGHVT and SQSDAQ. What was amplified from RNA transcripts were TCR beta CDR3 regions. TCR CDR3 underwent first-round RT-PCR with the HTBI primer set. One entry per CDR3 protein results from TCRdb running MiXCR on the multiplex PCR reads. The data show around 610,000 distinct CDR3 sequences, roughly 15% seen once. The receptor was isolated from a woman aged 40 to 49 with Graves' ophthalmopathy. Sequencing was performed on blood. The chain has TRBV7-4 and TRBJ1-5; D perhaps matches TRBD1 (5 bases). CDR3 in amino acids: CASSLVSGGCQPQHF. CDR3 DNA: TGTGCCAGCAGCTTAGTGTCCGGGGGGTGCCAGCCCCAGCATTTT.